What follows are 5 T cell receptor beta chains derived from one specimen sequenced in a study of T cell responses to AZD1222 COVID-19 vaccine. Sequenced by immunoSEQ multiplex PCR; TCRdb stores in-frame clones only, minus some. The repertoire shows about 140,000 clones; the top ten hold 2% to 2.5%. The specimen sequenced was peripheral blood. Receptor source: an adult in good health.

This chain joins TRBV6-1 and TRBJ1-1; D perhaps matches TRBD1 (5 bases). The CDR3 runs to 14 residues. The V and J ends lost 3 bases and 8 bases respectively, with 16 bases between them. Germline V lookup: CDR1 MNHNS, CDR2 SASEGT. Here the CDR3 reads CASSDLPGPTEAFF. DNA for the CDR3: TGTGCCAGCAGTGATCTCCCGGGACCTACAGAAGCTTTCTTT.

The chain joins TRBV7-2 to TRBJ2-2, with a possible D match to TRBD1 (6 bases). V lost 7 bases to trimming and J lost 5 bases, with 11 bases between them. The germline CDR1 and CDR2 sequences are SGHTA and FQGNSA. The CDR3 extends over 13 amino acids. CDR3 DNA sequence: TGTGCCAGCACAAACAGGGTGACCGGGGAGCTGTTTTTT. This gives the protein CASTNRVTGELFF.

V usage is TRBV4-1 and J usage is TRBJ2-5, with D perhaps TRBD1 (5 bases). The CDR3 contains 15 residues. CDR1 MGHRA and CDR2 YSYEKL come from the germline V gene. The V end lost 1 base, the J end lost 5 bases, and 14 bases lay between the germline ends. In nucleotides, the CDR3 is TGCGCCAGCAGCCAAGGGCAGGGCCTGGGTGAGACCCAGTACTTC. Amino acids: CASSQGQGLGETQYF.

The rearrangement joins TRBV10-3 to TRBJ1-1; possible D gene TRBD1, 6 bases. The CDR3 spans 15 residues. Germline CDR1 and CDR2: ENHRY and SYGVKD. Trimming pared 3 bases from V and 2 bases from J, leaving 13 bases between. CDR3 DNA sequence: TGTGCCATCAGTGACCTCGGACAGCCAAACACTGAAGCTTTCTTT. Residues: CAISDLGQPNTEAFF.

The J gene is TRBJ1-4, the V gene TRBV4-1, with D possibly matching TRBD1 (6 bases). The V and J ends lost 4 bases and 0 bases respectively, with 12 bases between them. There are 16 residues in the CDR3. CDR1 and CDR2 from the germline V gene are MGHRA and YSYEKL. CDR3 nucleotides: TGCGCCAGCAGCCCAGGGACATCCGCAACTAATGAAAAACTGTTTTTT. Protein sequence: CASSPGTSATNEKLFF.